A selection of T cell receptor beta chains follows, all from one sample in a study of blood T cells in healthy people across ages. One entry per CDR3 protein, called by TCRdb with MiXCR from the 5' RACE reads. The table records 800,000 to 950,000 distinct CDR3 sequences, around 49% of them present only once. The specimen sequenced was blood. The receptor source for this set is a man younger than 45 in good health. Both conserved end residues are part of each CDR3. The D gene is left open where the match is weak. Size is stated for part of the rows, as once, few or many counts, or as a class when the clone is expanded.

cdr3_length,clone_size,d_call,j_call,v_call,cdr3_aa,cdr3_nt
13,-,-,TRBJ1-2,TRBV6-1,CASRVAQGFGYTF,TGTGCCAGCAGGGTGGCACAGGGCTTTGGCTACACCTTC
17,few,-,TRBJ2-1,TRBV24-1,CATSDPRESGSYNEQFF,TGTGCCACCAGTGATCCCCGGGAAAGCGGTTCCTACAATGAGCAGTTCTTC
15,-,TRBD1,TRBJ1-1,TRBV27,CASSLSGTGAYEAFF,TGTGCCAGCAGTTTATCGGGGACAGGGGCATATGAAGCTTTCTTT
17,-,TRBD1,TRBJ1-1,TRBV5-1,CASSSNPGQGIDGEAFF,TGCGCCAGCAGCTCGAACCCGGGACAGGGGATTGACGGTGAAGCTTTCTTT
17,-,TRBD1,TRBJ2-4,TRBV7-9,CASSLAGQGEAKNIQYF,TGTGCCAGCAGCTTAGCAGGACAGGGGGAGGCCAAAAACATTCAGTACTTC
15,once,TRBD1,TRBJ1-2,TRBV7-3,CASSHPGQKFSGYTF,TGTGCCAGCAGCCATCCGGGACAGAAATTCTCTGGCTACACCTTC
16,-,-,TRBJ2-1,TRBV4-1,CASSQERVAGDNEQFF,TGCGCCAGCAGCCAAGAACGTGTTGCAGGAGACAATGAGCAGTTCTTC
14,-,-,TRBJ2-1,TRBV7-9,CASSAYDSFDEQFF,TGTGCCAGCAGCGCCTATGACTCCTTCGATGAGCAGTTCTTC
15,-,TRBD1,TRBJ1-2,TRBV2,CASSELSGTAYGYTF,TGTGCCAGCAGCGAACTGTCCGGGACAGCCTATGGCTACACCTTC
16,-,TRBD2,TRBJ2-3,TRBV10-3,CAISEVGTSDTDTQYF,TGTGCCATCAGTGAGGTTGGGACTAGCGACACAGATACGCAGTATTTT
14,-,TRBD2,TRBJ2-1,TRBV11-2,CASSRGLGSVEQFF,TGTGCCAGCAGCAGGGGACTAGGCTCAGTTGAGCAGTTCTTC
14,-,-,TRBJ2-3,TRBV7-3,CASSPVGDVDTQYF,TGTGCCAGCAGCCCTGTAGGGGACGTGGATACGCAGTATTTT
15,few,TRBD2,TRBJ2-3,TRBV2,CASSAASGVADTQYF,TGTGCCAGCAGTGCCGCTAGCGGGGTCGCAGATACGCAGTATTTT
13,few,-,TRBJ2-7,TRBV12-3/TRBV12-4,CASSIKQGTEQYF,TGTGCCAGCAGCATCAAACAGGGAACCGAGCAGTACTTC
15,few,TRBD1,TRBJ2-7,TRBV24-1,CATQAPGQGGYEQYF,TGTGCCACCCAAGCCCCGGGACAGGGAGGCTACGAGCAGTACTTC
15,few,TRBD1,TRBJ2-7,TRBV18,CASSPEHRGSGEQYF,TGTGCCAGCTCACCTGAGCACAGGGGAAGTGGCGAGCAGTACTTC
16,-,TRBD2,TRBJ2-3,TRBV25-1,CASSELASGVADTQYF,TGTGCCAGCAGTGAATTGGCTAGCGGGGTCGCAGATACGCAGTATTTT
13,many,-,TRBJ1-2,TRBV11-1,CASSLTDNYGYTF,TGTGCCAGCAGCCTAACAGATAACTATGGCTACACCTTC
12,-,-,TRBJ1-2,TRBV29-1,CSVRSDHYGYTF,TGCAGCGTTCGCTCTGACCACTATGGCTACACCTTC
17,few,-,TRBJ2-7,TRBV5-1,CASREGAGGTIVHEQYF,TGCGCCAGCAGGGAGGGAGCAGGGGGGACCATCGTTCACGAGCAGTACTTC
12,few,-,TRBJ1-6,TRBV3-1,CASSQDYSPLHF,TGTGCCAGCAGCCAAGATTACTCACCCCTCCACTTT
16,-,TRBD1,TRBJ2-3,TRBV5-1,CASRYPVGQGPDTQYF,TGCGCCAGCAGATACCCTGTGGGACAGGGACCAGATACGCAGTATTTT
13,many,-,TRBJ2-4,TRBV20-1,CSAAGRSANIQYF,TGCAGTGCTGCCGGCAGGTCGGCAAACATTCAGTACTTC
13,-,-,TRBJ1-1,TRBV7-3,CASSLNLYTEAFF,TGTGCCAGCAGCTTAAACCTATACACTGAAGCTTTCTTT
12,few,TRBD1,TRBJ1-1,TRBV29-1,CSVGRGQPEAFF,TGCAGCGTGGGCCGGGGACAGCCTGAAGCTTTCTTT
15,-,-,TRBJ2-5,TRBV20-1,CSARDRTTAQETQYF,TGCAGTGCTAGAGACCGGACGACAGCTCAAGAGACCCAGTACTTC
14,-,-,TRBJ2-1,TRBV5-4,CASSLGIFYNEQFF,TGTGCCAGCAGCTTAGGTATTTTCTACAATGAGCAGTTCTTC
15,-,-,TRBJ2-2,TRBV4-1,CASSPPRGQTGELFF,TGCGCCAGCAGCCCTCCCCGGGGGCAGACCGGGGAGCTGTTTTTT
14,-,TRBD1,TRBJ2-7,TRBV28,CASRTTRQGAEQYF,TGTGCCAGCAGGACCACAAGACAGGGGGCCGAGCAGTACTTC
16,many,TRBD1,TRBJ1-6,TRBV6-1,CASSADRGSSNSPLHF,TGTGCCAGCAGTGCGGACAGGGGGAGTTCGAATTCACCCCTCCACTTT
15,few,-,TRBJ2-3,TRBV11-2,CASSFGGPVTDTQYF,TGTGCCAGCAGCTTTGGGGGACCCGTCACAGATACGCAGTATTTT
17,-,TRBD1,TRBJ2-3,TRBV24-1,CATSAVIGQAGTDTQYF,TGTGCCACCAGTGCCGTGATTGGACAGGCTGGCACAGATACGCAGTATTTT
15,-,TRBD2,TRBJ2-1,TRBV5-1,CASSLAGGGRDEQFF,TGCGCCAGCAGCTTGGCTGGCGGGGGGAGGGATGAGCAGTTCTTC